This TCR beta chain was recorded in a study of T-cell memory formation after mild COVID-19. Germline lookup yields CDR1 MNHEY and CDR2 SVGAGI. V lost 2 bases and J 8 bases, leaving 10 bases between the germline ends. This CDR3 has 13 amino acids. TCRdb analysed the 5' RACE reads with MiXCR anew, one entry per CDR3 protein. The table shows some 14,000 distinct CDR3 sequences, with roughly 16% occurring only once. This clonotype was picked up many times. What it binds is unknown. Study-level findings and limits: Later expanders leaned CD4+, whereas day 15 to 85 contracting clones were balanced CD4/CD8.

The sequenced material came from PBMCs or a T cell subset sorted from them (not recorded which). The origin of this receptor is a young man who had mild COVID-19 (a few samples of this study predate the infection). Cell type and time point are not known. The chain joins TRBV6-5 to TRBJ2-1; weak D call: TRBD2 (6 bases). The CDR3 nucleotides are TGTGCCAGCAGTTACGATTCGGGGGATGAGCAGTTCTTC. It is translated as CASSYDSGDEQFF.